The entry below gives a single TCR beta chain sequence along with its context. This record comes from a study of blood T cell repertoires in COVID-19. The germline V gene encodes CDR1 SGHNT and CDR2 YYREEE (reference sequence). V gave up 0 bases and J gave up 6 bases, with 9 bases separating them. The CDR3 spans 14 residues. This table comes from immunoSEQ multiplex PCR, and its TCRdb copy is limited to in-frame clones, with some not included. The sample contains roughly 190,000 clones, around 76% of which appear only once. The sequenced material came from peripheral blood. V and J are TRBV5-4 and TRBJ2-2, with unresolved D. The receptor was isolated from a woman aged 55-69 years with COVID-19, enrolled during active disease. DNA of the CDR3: TGTGCCAGCAGCTTGGCCGGTCCGCCCGGGGAGCTGTTTTTT. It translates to CASSLAGPPGELFF.